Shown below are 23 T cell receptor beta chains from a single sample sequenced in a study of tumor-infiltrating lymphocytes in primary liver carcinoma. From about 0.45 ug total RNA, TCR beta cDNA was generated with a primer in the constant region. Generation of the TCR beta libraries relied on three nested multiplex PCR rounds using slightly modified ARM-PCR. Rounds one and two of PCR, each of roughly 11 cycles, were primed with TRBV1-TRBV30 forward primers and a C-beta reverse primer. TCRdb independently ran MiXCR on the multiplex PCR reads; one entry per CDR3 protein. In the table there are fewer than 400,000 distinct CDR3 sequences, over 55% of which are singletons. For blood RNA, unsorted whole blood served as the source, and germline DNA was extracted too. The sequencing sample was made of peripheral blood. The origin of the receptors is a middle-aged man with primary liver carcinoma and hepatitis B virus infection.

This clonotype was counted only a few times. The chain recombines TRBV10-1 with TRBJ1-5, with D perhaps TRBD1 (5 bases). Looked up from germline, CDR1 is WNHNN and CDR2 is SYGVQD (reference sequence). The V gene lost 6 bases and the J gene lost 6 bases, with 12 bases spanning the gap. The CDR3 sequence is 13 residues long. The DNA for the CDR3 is TGCGCCAGCAGCCAGGGATCGATTCAGCCCCAGCATTTT. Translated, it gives CASSQGSIQPQHF.

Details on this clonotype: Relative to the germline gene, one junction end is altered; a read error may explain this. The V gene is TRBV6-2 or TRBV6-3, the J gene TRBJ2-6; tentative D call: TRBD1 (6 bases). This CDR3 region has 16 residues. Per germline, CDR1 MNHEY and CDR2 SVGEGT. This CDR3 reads CASSFTQGSWANVLTF. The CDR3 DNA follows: TGTGCCAGCAGCTTCACTCAGGGGTCTTGGGCCAACGTCCTAACTTTC.

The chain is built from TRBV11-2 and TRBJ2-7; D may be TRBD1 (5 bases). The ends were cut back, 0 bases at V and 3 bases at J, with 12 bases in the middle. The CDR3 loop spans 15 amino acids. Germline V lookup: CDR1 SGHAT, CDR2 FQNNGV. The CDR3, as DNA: TGTGCCAGCAGCTTAGAGCTGGGGCCCTTCTACGAGCAGTACTTC. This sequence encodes CASSLELGPFYEQYF.

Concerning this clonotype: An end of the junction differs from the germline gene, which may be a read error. Here the CDR3 DNA reads TGTGCCAGCAGCTTATTGACGGGCACCGGGGAGCTGTTGTTT. It codes for CASSLLTGTGELLF. J is TRBJ2-2 and V is TRBV7-8, with a possible D match to TRBD2 (5 bases). The length of the CDR3 is 14 residues. Per the germline V gene, CDR1 is SGHVS and CDR2 is FQNEAQ.

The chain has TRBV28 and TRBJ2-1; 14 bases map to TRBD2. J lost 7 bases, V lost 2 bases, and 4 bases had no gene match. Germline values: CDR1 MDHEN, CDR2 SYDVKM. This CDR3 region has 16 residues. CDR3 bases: TGTGCCAGCAGTTTAGCTCGGACTAGCGGGAGGAATGAGCAGTTCTTC. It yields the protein CASSLARTSGRNEQFF.

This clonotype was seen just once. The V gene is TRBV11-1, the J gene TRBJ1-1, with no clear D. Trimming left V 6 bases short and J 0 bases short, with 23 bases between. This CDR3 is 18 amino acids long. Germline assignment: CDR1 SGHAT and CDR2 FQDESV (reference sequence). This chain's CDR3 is CASRGIDTQTGMNTEAFF. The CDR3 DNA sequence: TGTGCCAGCAGAGGAATAGACACCCAGACGGGTATGAACACTGAAGCTTTCTTT.

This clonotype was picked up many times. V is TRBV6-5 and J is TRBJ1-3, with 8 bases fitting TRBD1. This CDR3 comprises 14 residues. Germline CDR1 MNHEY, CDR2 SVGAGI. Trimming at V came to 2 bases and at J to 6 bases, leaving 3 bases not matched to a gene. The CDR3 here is CASSYDRGQNTIYF. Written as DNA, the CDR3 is TGTGCCAGCAGTTACGACAGGGGTCAAAACACCATATATTTT.

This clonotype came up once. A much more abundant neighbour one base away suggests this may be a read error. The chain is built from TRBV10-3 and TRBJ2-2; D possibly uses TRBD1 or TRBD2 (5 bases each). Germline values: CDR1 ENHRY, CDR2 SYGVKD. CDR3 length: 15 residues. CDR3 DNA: TGTGCCATCAGTGAGAAGACAGTGAACACCGGGGAGCTGTATTTT. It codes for CAISEKTVNTGELYF.

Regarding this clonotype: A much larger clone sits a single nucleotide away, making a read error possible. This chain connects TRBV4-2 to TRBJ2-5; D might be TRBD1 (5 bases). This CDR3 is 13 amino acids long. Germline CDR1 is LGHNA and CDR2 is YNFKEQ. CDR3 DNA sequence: TGTGCCAGCAACCAAAACAAGGGGGAGACCCAGTACTTC. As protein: CASNQNKGETQYF.

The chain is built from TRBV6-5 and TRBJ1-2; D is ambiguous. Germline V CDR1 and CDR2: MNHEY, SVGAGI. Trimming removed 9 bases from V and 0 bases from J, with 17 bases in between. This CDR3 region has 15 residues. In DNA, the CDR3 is TGTGCCAGTAGCCCACATGGAACCACTAACTATGGCTACACCTTC. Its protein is CASSPHGTTNYGYTF.

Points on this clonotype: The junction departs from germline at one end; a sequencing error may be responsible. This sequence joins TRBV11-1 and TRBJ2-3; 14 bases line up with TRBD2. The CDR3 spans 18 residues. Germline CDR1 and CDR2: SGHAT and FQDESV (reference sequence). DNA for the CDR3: TGTGCCAGCAGCTTAGGACGACTAGCGGGAGGGCACACAGGTACGCAGTATTTT. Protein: CASSLGRLAGGHTGTQYF.

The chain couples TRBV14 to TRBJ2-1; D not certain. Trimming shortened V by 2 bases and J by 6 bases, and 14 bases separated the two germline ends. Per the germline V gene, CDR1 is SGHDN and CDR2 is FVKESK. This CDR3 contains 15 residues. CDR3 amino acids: CASSQYSVVGNEQFF. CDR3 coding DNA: TGTGCCAGCAGCCAATACAGCGTTGTGGGCAATGAGCAGTTCTTC.

The CDR3 protein is CASSLSPTSTDTQYF. Here the CDR3 DNA reads TGTGCCAGCAGCCTCTCGCCTACCAGCACAGATACGCAGTATTTT. V and J are TRBV5-4 and TRBJ2-3, with D hard to call. V was cut by 4 bases and J by 0 bases, with 12 bases left in between. The CDR3 is 15 amino acids. Germline V gene sequence: CDR1 SGHNT, CDR2 YYREEE (reference sequence).

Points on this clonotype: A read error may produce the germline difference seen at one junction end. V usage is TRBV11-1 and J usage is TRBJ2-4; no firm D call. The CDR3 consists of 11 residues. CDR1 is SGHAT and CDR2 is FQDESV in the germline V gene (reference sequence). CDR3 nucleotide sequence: TGCGCCTGCAGCTTTGGAAACATTCAGTACTTC. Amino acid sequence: CACSFGNIQYF.

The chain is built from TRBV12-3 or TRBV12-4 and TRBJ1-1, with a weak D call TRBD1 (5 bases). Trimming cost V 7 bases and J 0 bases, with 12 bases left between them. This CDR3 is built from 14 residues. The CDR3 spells CASNLGRLNTEAFF. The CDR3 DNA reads TGTGCCAGCAATTTGGGGCGTCTGAACACTGAAGCTTTCTTT.

CDR3 protein: CASSTGDRLSNQPQHF. In DNA form, the CDR3 reads TGTGCCAGCAGTACCGGGGACAGGCTTAGCAATCAGCCCCAGCATTTT. The rearrangement links TRBV12-3 or TRBV12-4 to TRBJ1-5; 8 nucleotides align to TRBD1. J was trimmed by 0 bases and V by 5 bases; bases with no gene match: 6. This CDR3 spans 16 amino acids.

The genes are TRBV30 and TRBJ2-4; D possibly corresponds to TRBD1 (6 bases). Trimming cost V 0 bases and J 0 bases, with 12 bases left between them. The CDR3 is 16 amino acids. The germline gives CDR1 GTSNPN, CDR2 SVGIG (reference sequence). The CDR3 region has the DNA TGTGCCTGGAGTGTACGGACAGCCCTAGCCAAAAACATTCAGTACTTC. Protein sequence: CAWSVRTALAKNIQYF. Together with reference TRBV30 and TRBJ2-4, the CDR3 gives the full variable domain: SQTIHQWPATLVQPVGSPLSLECTVEGTSNPNLYWYRQAAGRGLQLLFYSVGIGQISSEVPQNLSASRPQDRQFILSSKKLLLSDSGFYLCAWSVRTALAKNIQYFGAGTRLSVL.

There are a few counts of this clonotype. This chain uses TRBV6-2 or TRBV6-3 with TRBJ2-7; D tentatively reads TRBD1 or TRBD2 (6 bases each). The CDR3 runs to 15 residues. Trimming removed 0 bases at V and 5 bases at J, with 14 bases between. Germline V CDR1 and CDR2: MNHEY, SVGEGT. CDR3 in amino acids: CASSYSGPRGDEQYF. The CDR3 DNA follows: TGTGCCAGCAGTTACTCCGGCCCAAGGGGGGACGAGCAGTACTTC.

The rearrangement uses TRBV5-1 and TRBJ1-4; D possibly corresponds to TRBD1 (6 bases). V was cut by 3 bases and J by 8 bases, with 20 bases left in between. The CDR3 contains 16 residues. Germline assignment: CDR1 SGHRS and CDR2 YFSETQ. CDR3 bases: TGCGCCAGCAGCTGGGGGGCAACAGGGAAGGGCGAAAAACTGTTTTTT. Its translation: CASSWGATGKGEKLFF.

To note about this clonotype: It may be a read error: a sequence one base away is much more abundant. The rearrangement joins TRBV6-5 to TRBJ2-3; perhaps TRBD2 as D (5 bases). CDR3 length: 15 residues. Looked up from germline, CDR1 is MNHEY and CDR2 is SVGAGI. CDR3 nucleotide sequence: TGTGCCAGCATGTCGGCGGGTTCTAGCACAGATACGCATTATTTT. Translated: CASMSAGSSTDTHYF.

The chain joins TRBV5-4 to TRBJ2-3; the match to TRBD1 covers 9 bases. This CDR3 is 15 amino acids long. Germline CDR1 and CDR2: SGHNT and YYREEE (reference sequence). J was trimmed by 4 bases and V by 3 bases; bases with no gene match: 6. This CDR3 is CASSSYRGPSDTQYF. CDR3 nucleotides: TGTGCCAGCAGCTCCTACAGGGGGCCATCAGATACGCAGTATTTT. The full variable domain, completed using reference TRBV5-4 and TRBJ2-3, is ETGVTQSPTHLIKTRGQQVTLRCSSQSGHNTVSWYQQALGQGPQFIFQYYREEENGRGNFPPRFSGLQFPNYSSELNVNALELDDSALYLCASSSYRGPSDTQYFGPGTRLTVL.

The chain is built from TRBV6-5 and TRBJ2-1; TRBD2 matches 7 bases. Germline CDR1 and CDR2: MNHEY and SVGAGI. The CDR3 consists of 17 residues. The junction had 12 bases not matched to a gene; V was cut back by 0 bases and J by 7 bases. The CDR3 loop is CASSYSGTTTLPNEQFF. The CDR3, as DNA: TGTGCCAGCAGTTACTCGGGGACTACCACCCTCCCTAATGAGCAGTTCTTC.

Written as DNA, the CDR3 is TGTGCCAGCTGTTTGACGGGGGGAGCCGACACTGAAGCTTTCTTT. Its translation is CASCLTGGADTEAFF. The chain carries TRBV5-5 and TRBJ1-1; possible D gene TRBD1, 5 bases. Germline V gene sequence: CDR1 SGHKS, CDR2 YYEKEE (reference sequence). V was clipped by 7 bases and J by 3 bases, with 19 bases between them. The CDR3 runs 15 residues.